Each of the 32 T cell receptor beta chains below was sequenced from the same sample in a study of CD8+CD57+ T cells in acquired aplastic anemia. Patients chosen for sequencing had CD8+CD57+ cells that had expanded, as shown by flow cytometry. The study profiled TCR beta VDJ and CDR3 using genomic DNA as template. A single record per CDR3 protein comes from TCRdb applying MiXCR to the reads. The sample comprises about 160,000 distinct CDR3 sequences, 40% to 60% of which are singletons, and 25% to 40% rests with the top ten. The sequenced material came from sorted CD4+, CD8+, or CD8+CD57+ T cells (not recorded which) from PBMCs. The receptors stem from a human donor with aplastic anemia.

The chain carries TRBV9 and TRBJ2-7, with 7 positions matching TRBD1. Germline loops: CDR1 SGDLS, CDR2 YYNGEE. V gave up 4 bases and J gave up 7 bases; unmatched junction bases: 8. The CDR3 has 13 amino acids. As DNA, the CDR3 is TGTGCCAGCAGCCAAGTGAGGGGGCATGAGCAGTACTTC. Protein product: CASSQVRGHEQYF.

The table lists this clonotype with many counts. J is TRBJ2-7 and V is TRBV6-5; D is possibly TRBD1 (6 bases). CDR1 is MNHEY and CDR2 is SVGAGI in the germline V gene. The CDR3 loop spans 14 amino acids. Trimming took 0 bases from V and 4 from J, leaving 10 bases between them. CDR3 sequence (DNA): TGTGCCAGCAGTTACTCGAACAGGGAATACGAGCAGTACTTC. It codes for CASSYSNREYEQYF.

This clonotype was recorded many times. The chain has TRBV7-6 and TRBJ2-7; the D gene is possibly TRBD2 (6 bases). Looked up from germline, CDR1 is SGHVS and CDR2 is FNYEAQ. V was shortened by 4 bases and J by 0 bases, with 19 bases between the two germline ends. The CDR3 loop spans 17 amino acids. The CDR3 DNA reads TGTGCCAGCAGCTCCCCTTCTTTGGTAGCGGCCTCCTACGAGCAGTACTTC. Protein: CASSSPSLVAASYEQYF.

The chain employs TRBV2 and TRBJ1-4; D is undetermined. The CDR3 runs 15 residues. V was shortened by 0 bases and J by 7 bases, with 12 bases between the two germline ends. Germline values: CDR1 SNHLY, CDR2 FYNNEI. Here the CDR3 DNA reads TGTGCCAGCAGTGAAGCACTGGGGAGTTTTGAAAAACTGTTTTTT. This sequence encodes CASSEALGSFEKLFF. The variable domain in full, completed from reference TRBV2 and TRBJ1-4, reads EPEVTQTPSHQVTQMGQEVILRCVPISNHLYFYWYRQILGQKVEFLVSFYNNEISEKSEIFDDQFSVERPDGSNFTLKIRSTKLEDSAMYFCASSEALGSFEKLFFGSGTQLSVL.

There are a few counts of this clonotype. Given a much more abundant clone one base away, this may be a read error. Here the CDR3 omits its conserved ending phenylalanine or tryptophan, so a read error is the likely source. J is TRBJ1-1 and V is TRBV6-6; TRBD1 matches at 11 bases. From germline, CDR1 is MNHNY and CDR2 SVGAGI (reference sequence). V lost 6 bases and J lost 11; bases outside the gene matches: 8. CDR3 length equals 13 residues. The CDR3 DNA is TGTGCCAGCAGACGCCGGGACAGGGGGAACGCTTTCTCT. Protein: CASRRRDRGNAFS.

The chain joins TRBV24-1 to TRBJ2-7; 7 bases match TRBD1. The J segment lost 1 base and the V segment lost 4 bases, leaving 9 bases of the junction unmatched. Germline assignment: CDR1 KGHDR and CDR2 SFDVKD. This CDR3 has 16 amino acids. The CDR3 DNA is TGTGCCACCAGTGACTCCGACAGGGTTGAATCCTACGAGCAGTACTTC. This gives the protein CATSDSDRVESYEQYF.

This clonotype was detected many times. The gene calls are TRBV2 and TRBJ2-5, with D hard to call. The CDR3 consists of 16 residues. Germline V gene lookup returns CDR1 SNHLY and CDR2 FYNNEI. The V end lost 2 bases, the J end lost 6 bases, and 19 bases lay between the germline ends. The CDR3 DNA reads as TGTGCCAGCAGTGAACCCCCCGAGCTGGTGACGAAGACCCAGTACTTC. Protein product: CASSEPPELVTKTQYF.

V and J are TRBV6-1 and TRBJ1-1, with unresolved D. The germline gives CDR1 MNHNS, CDR2 SASEGT. The CDR3 consists of 11 residues. The germline V and J ends were trimmed by 4 bases and 7 bases, with 7 bases remaining between them. The CDR3 DNA sequence: TGTGCCAGCAGTGGGTCGTTTGAAGCTTTCTTT. It codes for CASSGSFEAFF.

Many counts were recorded for this clonotype. This chain connects TRBV4-1 to TRBJ2-5; D is unclear. CDR3 size: 15 residues. Per germline, CDR1 MGHRA and CDR2 YSYEKL. The V and J ends lost 0 bases and 0 bases respectively, with 8 bases between them. The CDR3 region has the DNA TGCGCCAGCAGCCAAGATTCCGTGTACCAAGAGACCCAGTACTTC. It yields the protein CASSQDSVYQETQYF.

Worth noting for this clonotype: This sequence may be a read error, since a much larger clone differs from it by one base. J is TRBJ2-2 and V is TRBV6-1; D is unclear. Trimming stripped 6 bases from V and 5 bases from J, with 16 bases between. The V gene's germline CDR1 is MNHNS and CDR2 SASEGT. The CDR3 has 15 residues. The CDR3 coding sequence is TGTGCCAGCAGCATGGGCAGTGCTCCGACCGGGGAGCTGTTTTTT. Residues: CASSMGSAPTGELFF.

This clonotype was detected ten times or more. The genes are TRBV9 and TRBJ1-4; perhaps TRBD1 as D (5 bases). There are 15 residues in the CDR3. CDR1 is SGDLS, CDR2 YYNGEE, per germline. V was trimmed by 4 bases and J by 7 bases, leaving 17 bases between them. CDR3 region: CASSSRDGELEKLFF. The CDR3 coding sequence is TGTGCCAGCAGCTCCCGGGACGGAGAACTTGAAAAACTGTTTTTT.

This chain uses TRBV5-6 with TRBJ1-1; D unclear. The CDR3 loop spans 11 amino acids. V lost 6 bases and J 5 bases, leaving 8 bases between the germline ends. CDR1 is SGHDT, CDR2 YYEEEE, per germline. The DNA of the CDR3 is TGTGCCAGCAACTCTAGGACTGAAGCTTTCTTT. Translated, it gives CASNSRTEAFF.

This clonotype was counted ten times or more. The chain employs TRBV7-9 and TRBJ2-6, with TRBD1 identical over 10 bases. With 2 bases clipped from V and 0 bases from J, the junction kept 7 bases outside the gene matches. CDR3 size: 19 residues. CDR1 is SEHNR, CDR2 FQNEAQ, per germline (reference sequence). This CDR3 is CASSLFGTGAPSGANVLTF. The DNA for the CDR3 is TGTGCCAGCAGCTTATTCGGGACAGGGGCTCCCTCTGGGGCCAACGTCCTGACTTTC.

Many counts were recorded for this clonotype. The J gene is TRBJ1-2, the V gene TRBV7-9; D call uncertain. Germline loops: CDR1 SEHNR, CDR2 FQNEAQ (reference sequence). V shed 5 bases and J shed 7 bases, with 14 bases lying between them. This CDR3 spans 13 amino acids. CDR3 bases: TGTGCCAGCAGCCCCTCCGACCTAGGTGGCTACACCTTC. Amino acid sequence: CASSPSDLGGYTF.

The chain joins TRBV10-3 to TRBJ2-7; 8 nucleotides align to TRBD2. This CDR3 has 14 amino acids. Per germline, CDR1 ENHRY and CDR2 SYGVKD. V shed 5 bases and J 4 bases; nucleotides not matched to a gene: 7. The CDR3 region has the DNA TGTGCCATCAGTTTCTCTACGGGGGGGTACGAGCAGTACTTC. Translation gives CAISFSTGGYEQYF.

This clonotype was observed at least ten times. The chain carries TRBV7-9 and TRBJ1-6; tentative D call: TRBD1 (5 bases). This CDR3 is 17 amino acids long. Trimming shortened V by 5 bases and J by 0 bases, and 14 bases separated the two germline ends. Germline loops: CDR1 SEHNR, CDR2 FQNEAQ (reference sequence). The DNA for the CDR3 is TGTGCCAGCAGCGCCGATCGGGGGAGCTCCTATAATTCACCCCTCCACTTT. Residues: CASSADRGSSYNSPLHF.

The rearrangement joins TRBV5-4 to TRBJ1-1; the D is unclear. The CDR3 runs 13 residues. Trimming removed 0 bases at V and 4 bases at J, with 7 bases between. CDR1 and CDR2 (germline): SGHNT, YYREEE (reference sequence). CDR3 nucleotide sequence: TGTGCCAGCAGCTTGGGGCGTCTCACTGAAGCTTTCTTT. Amino acid sequence: CASSLGRLTEAFF.

The count of this clonotype is one. V usage is TRBV9 and J usage is TRBJ1-1, with D unresolved. Germline V lookup: CDR1 SGDLS, CDR2 YYNGEE. V was clipped by 0 bases and J by 3 bases, with 12 bases between them. The CDR3 has 15 amino acids. The CDR3 loop reads CASSVAGGRDTEAFF. The DNA for the CDR3 is TGTGCCAGCAGCGTAGCTGGCGGTAGGGACACTGAAGCTTTCTTT.

This chain joins TRBV29-1 and TRBJ2-5; D call uncertain. From germline, CDR1 is SQVTM and CDR2 ANQGSEA. The CDR3 has 10 residues. Trimming shortened V by 8 bases and J by 0 bases, and 4 bases separated the two germline ends. The CDR3 nucleotides read TGCAGCCGATACCAAGAGACCCAGTACTTC. Its translation is CSRYQETQYF.

This clonotype was counted many times. The CDR3: CASSLDGAGEVDEQFF. Written as DNA, the CDR3 is TGTGCCAGCAGCTTGGACGGAGCGGGAGAGGTAGATGAGCAGTTCTTC. The J gene is TRBJ2-1, the V gene TRBV5-4, with 8 bases matching TRBD2. Unmatched junction bases numbered 10, after V lost 0 bases and J lost 8 bases. The V gene's germline CDR1 is SGHNT and CDR2 YYREEE (reference sequence). The CDR3 sequence is 16 residues long.

This clonotype was picked up a small number of times. This rearrangement joins TRBV19 to TRBJ1-5, with 11 bases identical to TRBD1. The length of the CDR3 is 16 residues. Germline CDR1 reads LNHDA; CDR2 reads SQIVND (reference sequence). After removal of 5 bases from V and 6 bases from J, the junction contained 9 bases not matched to a gene. CDR3 amino acids: CASSWTGGLVGQPQHF. The CDR3, as DNA: TGTGCCAGTAGTTGGACAGGGGGCCTAGTCGGTCAGCCCCAGCATTTT. Supplemented by reference TRBV19 and TRBJ1-5, the full variable domain reads DGGITQSPKYLFRKEGQNVTLSCEQNLNHDAMYWYRQDPGQGLRLIYYSQIVNDFQKGDIAEGYSVSREKKESFPLTVTSAQKNPTAFYLCASSWTGGLVGQPQHFGDGTRLSIL.

This clonotype was seen ten or more times. The gene calls are TRBV24-1 and TRBJ1-2; D gene ambiguous. CDR1 and CDR2 from the germline V gene are KGHDR and SFDVKD. The V end lost 5 bases, the J end lost 8 bases, and 17 bases lay between the germline ends. The CDR3 runs 14 residues. CDR3 protein: CATSASDGNSGYTF. The CDR3 nucleotides read TGTGCCACCAGTGCATCTGATGGGAATAGCGGCTACACCTTC.

The chain joins TRBV7-8 to TRBJ1-2, with D uncertain. Germline loops: CDR1 SGHVS, CDR2 FQNEAQ. Trimming cost V 0 bases and J 7 bases, with 15 bases left between them. The CDR3 is 15 amino acids. This chain's CDR3 is CASSLAVDGLAGYTF. CDR3 nucleotide sequence: TGTGCCAGCAGCTTAGCGGTGGACGGACTGGCTGGCTACACCTTC.

This clonotype was recorded at least ten times. The chain employs TRBV7-6 and TRBJ1-2, with D perhaps matching TRBD1 (5 bases). The CDR3 is 14 amino acids. V was cut by 1 base and J by 6 bases, with 12 bases left in between. The germline gives CDR1 SGHVS, CDR2 FNYEAQ. CDR3 residues: CASSLDQGSDGYTF. CDR3 coding DNA: TGTGCCAGCAGCTTAGACCAGGGATCGGATGGCTACACCTTC.

This clonotype was recorded once. With a much larger clone just one base away, this may be a read error. The chain couples TRBV7-9 to TRBJ1-1; D unresolved. CDR3 length equals 11 residues. Germline loops: CDR1 SEHNR, CDR2 FQNEAQ (reference sequence). V was pared by 6 bases and J by 10 bases, with 12 bases between. Here the CDR3 reads CASSYGLIAFF. In DNA form, the CDR3 reads TGTGCCAGCAGTTACGGACTGATAGCTTTCTTT.

This clonotype was found many times. The chain employs TRBV5-1 and TRBJ1-2; a possible D gene is TRBD1 (6 bases). The V gene lost 4 bases and the J gene lost 2 bases, with 18 bases spanning the gap. The CDR3 contains 16 residues. Germline CDR1 SGHRS, CDR2 YFSETQ. CDR3 DNA: TGCGCCAGCAGCCTCGGGACACGAAAACCAAACTATGGCTACACCTTC. Amino acid sequence: CASSLGTRKPNYGYTF.

The chain has TRBV2 and TRBJ2-5, with 7 bases matching TRBD1. The CDR3 has 15 residues. Germline V gives CDR1 SNHLY, CDR2 FYNNEI. Germline trimming cut 6 bases from V and 6 bases from J; bases unmatched to any gene: 13. CDR3: CASSVDTGVRKTQYF. In nucleotides, the CDR3 is TGTGCCAGCAGCGTAGATACAGGGGTGCGGAAGACCCAGTACTTC.

This chain uses TRBV20-1 with TRBJ2-2; D is possibly TRBD1 (6 bases). V lost 0 bases and J lost 7, with 9 bases in between. This CDR3 is 13 amino acids long. CDR1 and CDR2 from the germline V gene are DFQATT and SNEGSKA (reference sequence). The CDR3 region is CSAREGGYGELFF. The CDR3 bases are TGCAGTGCTAGAGAAGGGGGATACGGGGAGCTGTTTTTT.

The sample holds many counts of this clonotype. This chain uses TRBV15 with TRBJ2-7; D ambiguous. V was clipped by 0 bases and J by 5 bases, with 5 bases between them. There are 12 residues in the CDR3. CDR1 and CDR2 (germline): LNHNV, YYDKDF (reference sequence). This CDR3 is CATSRDRNEQYF. The CDR3 DNA sequence: TGTGCCACCAGCAGAGACCGAAACGAGCAGTACTTC.

V gene TRBV5-1 combines with J gene TRBJ2-5; 8 positions agree with TRBD2. This CDR3 has 16 residues. V lost 0 bases, J lost 3 bases, and 7 bases stayed unmatched. Per germline, CDR1 SGHRS and CDR2 YFSETQ. The CDR3 here is CASSLAGLARKETQYF. Here the CDR3 DNA reads TGCGCCAGCAGCTTGGCCGGACTAGCAAGGAAAGAGACCCAGTACTTC.

This clonotype was observed at least ten times. This chain joins TRBV7-2 and TRBJ2-3; TRBD2 aligns across 9 bases. The CDR3 runs to 15 residues. Looked up from germline, CDR1 is SGHTA and CDR2 is FQGNSA. V trimming: 1 base; J trimming: 4 bases; junction bases outside the gene matches: 3. Here the CDR3 reads CASSLVAGEADTQYF. The CDR3 DNA follows: TGTGCCAGCAGCTTAGTAGCGGGAGAGGCAGATACGCAGTATTTT.

Comments on this clonotype: The junction departs from germline at one end; a sequencing error may be responsible. The chain combines TRBV7-7 with TRBJ2-1; the match to TRBD1 covers 9 bases. This CDR3 region has 15 residues. In germline, CDR1 is SSHAT, CDR2 FNYEAQ (reference sequence). The CDR3 DNA is TGTGCTAGCAGCTTTCCGGGACAGGGAATAAATGAGCAGTTCTTC. This gives the protein CASSFPGQGINEQFF.